This T cell receptor (beta chain) was sequenced in a study of blood T cells in healthy people across ages. V was trimmed by 1 base and J by 7 bases, leaving 7 bases between them. This CDR3 has 12 residues. The germline V gene has CDR1 SGHTA and CDR2 FQGNSA. Each donor had around 10 milliliters of peripheral blood drawn. Isolation per sample recovered at least 6.5 million PBMCs. On this clonotype itself: Its antigen remains unidentified.

Points from the study as a whole: Changes seen in expanded clonotypes were possibly confounded by donor CMV status left unknown.

For the second PCR, which ran for about 6 to 11 cycles, a sample-barcoded 5' primer and a J-beta primer mix were used. Unique molecular identifiers of 12 random nucleotides labeled each cDNA. MiXCR, run by TCRdb on the 5' RACE reads, gives a single entry per CDR3 protein. The data hold nearly 1 million distinct CDR3 sequences, with 51% observed a single time. This rearrangement joins TRBV7-2 to TRBJ1-2, with D unresolved. The origin of this receptor is a woman aged 55-70 years in good health. Sequencing was done on a sample of blood. The CDR3 protein is CASSLDGFGYTF. For the CDR3, the DNA is TGTGCCAGCAGCTTAGACGGGTTTGGCTACACCTTC.